These 20 T cell receptor beta chains share one sample of origin, sequenced in a study of T cell repertoires and HLA-DP antigens. This table comes from immunoSEQ multiplex PCR, and its TCRdb copy is limited to in-frame clones, with some not included. The repertoire has about 73,000 clones, over 75% of them found once; the top ten carry 1.6%. These receptors lack a known antigen. Sequenced material: CD4+ T cells from PBMCs. The receptor source for this set is a man in his sixties in good health and CMV-seronegative.

The chain combines TRBV11-2 with TRBJ2-1; possibly TRBD2 for D (6 bases). Trimming took off 2 bases at V and 0 bases at J, with 11 bases between the two ends. The CDR3 is 16 residues long. Germline values: CDR1 SGHAT, CDR2 FQNNGV. This CDR3 reads CASSLLRGNSYNEQFF. The CDR3 DNA sequence: TGTGCCAGCAGCTTATTGCGGGGAAACTCCTACAATGAGCAGTTCTTC.

The chain recombines TRBV7-6 with TRBJ2-2, with D perhaps matching TRBD2 (5 bases). Trimming removed 5 bases at V and 1 base at J, with 14 bases between. This CDR3 has 16 residues. CDR1 and CDR2 from the germline V gene are SGHVS and FNYEAQ. For the CDR3, the DNA is TGTGCCAGCAGCCGCGGGCTCGGGGAGAACACCGGGGAGCTGTTTTTT. Protein product: CASSRGLGENTGELFF.

The chain joins TRBV2 to TRBJ2-7, with 14 bases aligning to TRBD2. Germline V gene sequence: CDR1 SNHLY, CDR2 FYNNEI. V dropped 4 bases and J dropped 6; count of bases not matched to a gene: 2. CDR3 length: 14 amino acids. CDR3 region: CASSGLAGGGEQYV. CDR3 coding DNA: TGTGCCAGCAGTGGACTAGCGGGAGGGGGCGAGCAGTACGTC.

The V gene is TRBV5-1, the J gene TRBJ2-3, with 8 bases lining up with TRBD2. V was clipped by 0 bases and J by 3 bases; unmatched bases: 3. This CDR3 has 15 residues. CDR1 SGHRS and CDR2 YFSETQ come from the germline V gene. This CDR3 is CASSLGPGGTDTQYF. Here the CDR3 DNA reads TGCGCCAGCAGCTTGGGACCGGGAGGGACAGATACGCAGTATTTT.

The V call is TRBV19, the J call TRBJ2-1, with a weak D call TRBD1 (6 bases). CDR1 is LNHDA and CDR2 is SQIVND in the germline V gene (reference sequence). This CDR3 contains 15 residues. Trimming stripped 5 bases from V and 8 bases from J, with 19 bases between. CDR3 coding DNA: TGTGCCAGTAGTTACGGGGCACAGGGTGGAGATGAGCAGTTCTTC. Translated, it gives CASSYGAQGGDEQFF.

The chain uses TRBV19 and TRBJ1-1; D ambiguous. The CDR3 is made up of 13 amino acids. Between the trimmed V and J ends, which lost 6 bases and 2 bases, there was a span of 10 bases. Germline-derived CDR1 and CDR2 are LNHDA and SQIVND (reference sequence). CDR3 DNA: TGTGCCAGTAGCCCCCGGATAAACACTGAAGCTTTCTTT. This translates into CASSPRINTEAFF.

The chain uses TRBV11-2 and TRBJ2-5; tentative D call: TRBD2 (5 bases). Between the trimmed V and J ends, which lost 1 base and 1 base, there was a span of 10 bases. The CDR3 sequence is 15 residues long. Germline CDR1 is SGHAT and CDR2 is FQNNGV. The DNA of the CDR3 is TGTGCCAGCAGCTTAGCTCGGACTCCCCAAGAGACCCAGTACTTC. Its protein product is CASSLARTPQETQYF.

The V call is TRBV11-3, the J call TRBJ2-2; possibly TRBD1 for D (5 bases). V was cut by 5 bases and J by 4 bases, with 8 bases left in between. CDR1 is SGHNT and CDR2 is YENEEA in the germline V gene. CDR3 length: 13 residues. CDR3 loop: CASSATGTGELFF. CDR3 bases: TGTGCCAGCAGCGCAACAGGCACCGGGGAGCTGTTTTTT.

This clone was seen a few times. This chain uses TRBV5-1 with TRBJ2-5, with D hard to call. Trimming shortened V by 0 bases and J by 0 bases, and 0 bases separated the two germline ends. The CDR3 consists of 12 residues. CDR1 and CDR2 from the germline V gene are SGHRS and YFSETQ. CDR3 loop: CASSLDQETQYF. CDR3 coding DNA: TGCGCCAGCAGCTTGGACCAAGAGACCCAGTACTTC. The full variable domain, its missing parts supplied by reference TRBV5-1 and TRBJ2-5, is KAGVTQTPRYLIKTRGQQVTLSCSPISGHRSVSWYQQTPGQGLQFLFEYFSETQRNKGNFPGRFSGRQFSNSRSEMNVSTLELGDSALYLCASSLDQETQYFGPGTRLLVL.

This chain links TRBV9 with TRBJ2-3; TRBD1 agrees at 7 bases. The CDR3 loop spans 13 amino acids. The trim removed 5 bases at V and 5 bases at J, leaving 5 bases unmatched. Germline V lookup: CDR1 SGDLS, CDR2 YYNGEE. CDR3 residues: CASRQGTGDTQYF. The CDR3 DNA follows: TGTGCCAGCAGACAGGGGACCGGAGATACGCAGTATTTT.

The chain uses TRBV30 and TRBJ2-3; 8 bases line up with TRBD1. Germline-derived CDR1 and CDR2 are GTSNPN and SVGIG (reference sequence). Unmatched junction bases numbered 6, after V lost 2 bases and J lost 5 bases. This CDR3 contains 14 residues. The CDR3, as DNA: TGTGCCTGGAGTCGTGACAGGGGACGAGATACGCAGTATTTT. Its translation is CAWSRDRGRDTQYF.

The chain combines TRBV11-3 with TRBJ2-1; 7 bases are shared with TRBD1. J lost 8 bases, V lost 1 base, and 5 bases had no gene match. Looked up from germline, CDR1 is SGHNT and CDR2 is YENEEA. The CDR3 length is 14 residues. This chain's CDR3 is CASSLAGGWDEQFF. DNA for the CDR3: TGTGCCAGCAGCTTAGCAGGGGGATGGGATGAGCAGTTCTTC.

The CDR3 protein is CASRLSAMRGETQYF. The CDR3 DNA reads TGTGCCAGCAGACTTTCGGCTATGAGGGGCGAGACCCAGTACTTC. This rearrangement joins TRBV6-6 to TRBJ2-5, with D perhaps TRBD1 or TRBD2 (5 bases each). The ends were cut back, 6 bases at V and 5 bases at J, with 19 bases in the middle. CDR1 MNHNY and CDR2 SVGAGI come from the germline V gene (reference sequence). The CDR3 loop spans 15 amino acids.

The V call is TRBV5-1, the J call TRBJ1-1; D ambiguous. CDR1 and CDR2 from the germline V gene are SGHRS and YFSETQ. The CDR3 totals 14 residues. V shed 4 bases and J shed 0 bases, with 10 bases lying between them. The CDR3 coding sequence is TGCGCCAGCAGCCCCGACGGCCTGAACACTGAAGCTTTCTTT. As protein: CASSPDGLNTEAFF.

The V and J genes are TRBV5-4 and TRBJ2-2; 10 positions match TRBD2. The CDR3 covers 15 residues. V dropped 4 bases and J dropped 1; count of bases not matched to a gene: 1. Germline-derived CDR1 and CDR2 are SGHNT and YYREEE (reference sequence). The CDR3 DNA follows: TGTGCCAGCAGCCGGACTAGCGGGAACACCGGGGAGCTGTTTTTT. This sequence encodes CASSRTSGNTGELFF.

The chain combines TRBV4-1 with TRBJ2-5; 13 positions match TRBD2. The CDR3 totals 16 residues. Germline values: CDR1 MGHRA, CDR2 YSYEKL. With V trimmed by 4 bases and J by 5 bases, 7 bases remained unmatched. Written as DNA, the CDR3 is TGCGCCAGCAGCCCCGGACTAGCGGGAGTTGTGGAGACCCAGTACTTC. Protein product: CASSPGLAGVVETQYF.

In this sample, this clone turned up once. The rearrangement links TRBV5-1 to TRBJ2-2, with 10 bases matching TRBD1. This CDR3 is 16 amino acids long. V lost 0 bases and J lost 3; bases outside the gene matches: 2. Germline V CDR1 and CDR2: SGHRS, YFSETQ. CDR3 protein: CASSLEGTGDTGELFF. The CDR3 coding sequence is TGCGCCAGCAGCTTGGAAGGGACAGGGGACACCGGGGAGCTGTTTTTT. Using reference TRBV5-1 and TRBJ2-2 for the parts outside the CDR3, the full variable domain is KAGVTQTPRYLIKTRGQQVTLSCSPISGHRSVSWYQQTPGQGLQFLFEYFSETQRNKGNFPGRFSGRQFSNSRSEMNVSTLELGDSALYLCASSLEGTGDTGELFFGEGSRLTVL.

In its sample, this clone was seen once. This sequence joins TRBV5-4 and TRBJ1-1; 9 bases match TRBD1. There are 14 residues in the CDR3. After removal of 0 bases from V and 6 bases from J, the junction contained 3 bases not matched to a gene. Germline CDR1 SGHNT, CDR2 YYREEE (reference sequence). CDR3 in DNA: TGTGCCAGCAGCTTGGGGACAGGGGTAGCTGAAGCTTTCTTT. Translated: CASSLGTGVAEAFF.

The chain uses TRBV18 and TRBJ2-2; the D is unclear. Trimming removed 1 base from V and 4 bases from J, with 4 bases in between. The germline V gene encodes CDR1 KGHSH and CDR2 LQKENI. This CDR3 region has 13 residues. The CDR3 region is CASSPQTTGELFF. Here the CDR3 DNA reads TGTGCCAGCTCACCACAGACCACCGGGGAGCTGTTTTTT. The entire variable domain, with the rest obtained from reference TRBV18 and TRBJ2-2, is as follows: NAGVMQNPRHLVRRRGQEARLRCSPMKGHSHVYWYRQLPEEGLKFMVYLQKENIIDESGMPKERFSAEFPKEGPSILRIQQVVRGDSAAYFCASSPQTTGELFFGEGSRLTVL.

CDR3: CASSQEGPYNEQFF. The CDR3 DNA sequence: TGCGCCAGCAGCCAAGAAGGGCCATACAATGAGCAGTTCTTC. The chain recombines TRBV4-3 with TRBJ2-1; D ambiguous. The ends were cut back, 0 bases at V and 4 bases at J, with 7 bases in the middle. The CDR3 covers 14 residues. Looked up from germline, CDR1 is LGHNA and CDR2 is YSLEER.